This T cell receptor (beta chain) was sequenced for a study of graft-versus-host responses after intestinal transplantation. The study's findings and limits: The presence of high graft-versus-host to host-versus-graft clonal ratios in allografts characterized patients with graft-donor T cell macrochimerism.

This table comes from immunoSEQ multiplex PCR, and its TCRdb copy is limited to in-frame clones, with some not included. In the table there are some 15,000 clones, 75% to 85% of which are singletons. The CDR3 sequence is 16 residues long. The V gene's germline CDR1 is SEHNR and CDR2 FQNEAQ (reference sequence). V was pared by 4 bases and J by 0 bases, with 8 bases of the junction left unmatched. Processing released intraepithelial and lamina propria lymphocytes from the graft tissue. Concerning this clone itself: The antigen is unknown.

Sample: ileum tissue, taken roughly 98 days after intestinal transplant. This receptor was taken from a human patient who received an intestinal transplant, so some T cells may come from the graft donor. V gene TRBV7-9 combines with J gene TRBJ1-1; 7 bases align to TRBD1. The CDR3 DNA follows: TGTGCCAGCAGCTCCCTTGGACAGGCCCTGAACACTGAAGCTTTCTTT. Translated: CASSSLGQALNTEAFF.